The clone carrying this T cell receptor beta chain was detected many times. This specimen comes from a study of T cells in Graves' hyperthyroidism and ophthalmopathy. The CDR3 spans 16 residues. V was shortened by 3 bases and J by 8 bases, with 17 bases between the two germline ends. Germline V CDR1 and CDR2: MDHEN, SYDVKM. There were TCR beta CDR3 regions amplified from RNA transcripts. First-round RT-PCR with HTBI primers amplified the TCR CDR3 region. Using its own MiXCR run on the multiplex PCR reads, TCRdb lists one record per CDR3 protein. The table shows more than 500,000 distinct CDR3 sequences, with just over 45% occurring only once.

V usage is TRBV28 and J usage is TRBJ1-6; D ambiguous. The sequence was collected from an adult woman with Graves' disease, either hyperthyroidism or ophthalmopathy (not recorded which). The specimen was peripheral blood or thyroid tissue (not recorded which). CDR3 DNA: TGTGCCAGCAGTTTCCCTGCTGTCGAGAAAGATTCACCCCTCCACTTT. Its protein is CASSFPAVEKDSPLHF.